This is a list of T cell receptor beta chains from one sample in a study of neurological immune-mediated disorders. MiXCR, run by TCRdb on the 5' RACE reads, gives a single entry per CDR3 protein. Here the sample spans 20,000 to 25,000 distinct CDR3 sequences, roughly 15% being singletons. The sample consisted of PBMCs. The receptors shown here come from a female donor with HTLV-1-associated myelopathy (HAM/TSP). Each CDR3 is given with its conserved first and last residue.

CDR3aa: CASSLSPSGGADTQYF
v_gene: TRBV5-1
j_gene: TRBJ2-3

CDR3aa: CASTLTSGGVDEQFF
v_gene: TRBV12-3/TRBV12-4
j_gene: TRBJ2-1

CDR3aa: CASRRRTLQETQYF
v_gene: TRBV5-1
j_gene: TRBJ2-5

CDR3aa: CSGSRVGETQYF
v_gene: TRBV29-1
j_gene: TRBJ2-5

CDR3aa: CSARALRTSLNEQFF
v_gene: TRBV20-1
j_gene: TRBJ2-1

CDR3aa: CSASGRFTDTQYF
v_gene: TRBV20-1
j_gene: TRBJ2-3

CDR3aa: CDSSLTSHNEQFF
v_gene: TRBV7-2
j_gene: TRBJ2-1

CDR3aa: CASSQDSGGEETQYF
v_gene: TRBV3-1
j_gene: TRBJ2-5

CDR3aa: CASFGLAGVYEQYF
v_gene: TRBV5-1
j_gene: TRBJ2-7

CDR3aa: CSARRQGFKDTQYF
v_gene: TRBV20-1
j_gene: TRBJ2-3

CDR3aa: CSATVGELFF
v_gene: TRBV29-1
j_gene: TRBJ2-2

CDR3aa: CASSWGTGGLEAFF
v_gene: TRBV5-1
j_gene: TRBJ1-1

CDR3aa: CSVEDRLAGYQETQYF
v_gene: TRBV29-1
j_gene: TRBJ2-5

CDR3aa: CASSQHTRAQYF
v_gene: TRBV3-1
j_gene: TRBJ2-3

CDR3aa: CASSPLLGFSSYNEQFF
v_gene: TRBV7-8
j_gene: TRBJ2-1

CDR3aa: CSVEPRDSYDGELFF
v_gene: TRBV29-1
j_gene: TRBJ2-2

CDR3aa: CASGRSGTDGYTF
v_gene: TRBV6-2/TRBV6-3
j_gene: TRBJ1-2

CDR3aa: CSAREGTGETQYF
v_gene: TRBV20-1
j_gene: TRBJ2-5

CDR3aa: CASSPGTRETQYF
v_gene: TRBV6-5
j_gene: TRBJ2-5

CDR3aa: CASIAKNIQYF
v_gene: TRBV6-5
j_gene: TRBJ2-4

CDR3aa: CASSLTTGGLDETQYF
v_gene: TRBV12-3/TRBV12-4
j_gene: TRBJ2-5

CDR3aa: CASMAGGDEKLFF
v_gene: TRBV28
j_gene: TRBJ1-4